The T cell receptor beta chain described here comes from a study of cytomegalovirus exposure and HLA in healthy donors. Study-wide findings and caveats: Serostatus for CMV was the only available immune exposure information. For most TCR beta V segments, an earlier analysis put the productive rate at about 87% or about 30% of the time.

To note about this clone: Its antigen is unidentified.

The V segment lost 3 bases and the J segment 6 bases; nucleotides outside the gene matches: 5. The germline V gene encodes CDR1 MDHEN and CDR2 SYDVKM. The CDR3 is 14 residues long. 13 Jbeta primers and 60 Vbeta primers were used for the PCR. Only in-frame clones appear in the TCRdb table, and some are missing; sequencing was by immunoSEQ multiplex PCR. The table lists fewer than 200,000 clones, approximately 81% of them singletons. The chain recombines TRBV28 with TRBJ2-5; 9 nucleotides align to TRBD2. The sample comprised PBMCs. The clonotype comes from a man under 40 in good health and CMV-seronegative. The CDR3 nucleotides read TGTGCCAGCAGTTTCGCGGGGGGGTTGCAGACCCAGTACTTC. Encoded protein: CASSFAGGLQTQYF.